This is a list of T cell receptor beta chains from one sample in a study of OX40 agonist ivuxolimab in advanced cancers. Here immunoSEQ multiplex PCR was the method, and the copy in TCRdb shows in-frame clones only, minus some. The sample holds around 60,000 clones; roughly 90% are singletons and the top ten take 16%. Sequencing was performed on CD4+ or CD8+ T cells sorted from blood, taken in a trial of the OX40 agonist ivuxolimab. These receptors came from an adult with an advanced solid tumor such as melanoma, head and neck, liver or kidney cancer. CDR3s include the opening cysteine and the closing phenylalanine or tryptophan. The D gene is left open where the match is weak. Some rows mark clone size as missing; the rest say once, few, many or name a class of expanded clone.

CDR3,DNA,V,size,J,D
CAISERGEQYF,TGTGCCATCAGTGAGAGGGGGGAACAGTACTTC,TRBV10-3,few,TRBJ2-7,.
CASRKTSGINTGELFF,TGTGCCAGCAGGAAGACTAGCGGAATAAACACCGGGGAGCTGTTTTTT,TRBV2,.,TRBJ2-2,TRBD2
CARSVGIRSVSDQPQHF,TGTGCCAGAAGTGTGGGAATAAGGTCGGTTTCCGATCAGCCCCAGCATTTT,TRBV5-3,.,TRBJ1-5,.
CASNRYSNQPQHF,TGTGCCAGTAACAGGTATAGCAATCAGCCCCAGCATTTT,TRBV28,.,TRBJ1-5,.
CASGTAGGTGEQYF,TGCGCCAGTGGGACCGCGGGGGGTACCGGCGAGCAGTACTTC,TRBV5-1,.,TRBJ2-7,TRBD2
CASSARTGRREEKLFF,TGTGCCAGTAGTGCACGGACAGGGAGAAGAGAAGAAAAACTGTTTTTT,TRBV19,.,TRBJ1-4,TRBD1
CASSQDWGGGRETQYF,TGCGCCAGCAGCCAAGATTGGGGAGGGGGTCGGGAGACCCAGTACTTC,TRBV4-1,.,TRBJ2-5,.
CSATRDGEQYF,TGCAGTGCTACCAGGGATGGCGAGCAGTACTTC,TRBV20-1,.,TRBJ2-7,.
CASSQGLAGYGEQYF,TGTGCCAGCAGCCAAGGCCTAGCGGGATATGGCGAGCAGTACTTC,TRBV14,.,TRBJ2-7,TRBD2
CASSYEQGAREQYF,TGTGCCAGCAGTTACGAGCAGGGGGCGCGCGAGCAGTACTTC,TRBV6-5,.,TRBJ2-7,TRBD1
CASSLDRAASANIQYF,TGCGCCAGCAGCTTGGATCGGGCAGCCTCAGCGAACATTCAGTACTTC,TRBV5-1,.,TRBJ2-4,.
CASSPTSGSSYEQYF,TGTGCCAGTAGTCCAACTAGCGGGAGCTCCTACGAGCAGTACTTC,TRBV19,.,TRBJ2-7,TRBD2
CASTSGGYNEQFF,TGTGCCAGCACCTCGGGAGGGTACAATGAGCAGTTCTTC,TRBV28,.,TRBJ2-1,TRBD2
CASSPGQGPYEQYF,TGTGCCAGCAGCCCCGGACAGGGGCCCTACGAGCAGTACTTC,TRBV7-3,.,TRBJ2-7,TRBD1
CASSSPPGGTRALDEQFF,TGTGCCAGCAGCTCTCCCCCGGGGGGGACAAGAGCTTTGGATGAGCAGTTCTTC,TRBV7-9,.,TRBJ2-1,TRBD2
CASSLGTNYGYTF,TGTGCCAGCAGCTTAGGGACAAACTATGGCTACACCTTC,TRBV11-2,.,TRBJ1-2,.
CASSLYGRQGTNTGELFF,TGTGCCAGCAGCTTATATGGGCGACAGGGGACGAACACCGGGGAGCTGTTTTTT,TRBV7-9,.,TRBJ2-2,TRBD1
CASSYYVGYEQYF,TGTGCCAGCAGTTACTATGTGGGATACGAGCAGTACTTC,TRBV6-6,.,TRBJ2-7,.
CASSRGLAQFF,TGCGCCAGCAGTCGAGGACTAGCTCAGTTCTTC,TRBV5-1,few,TRBJ2-1,TRBD2
CASSFLLRIGSYNSPLHF,TGTGCCAGCAGCTTCCTTCTACGGATTGGCTCCTATAATTCACCCCTCCACTTT,TRBV5-5,.,TRBJ1-6,.
CASTRGSLEQYF,TGTGCCAGCACCCGAGGGTCGCTCGAGCAGTACTTC,TRBV6-1,few,TRBJ2-7,.
CASLRGGTEAFF,TGTGCCAGCCTAAGGGGTGGGACTGAAGCTTTCTTT,TRBV6-6,.,TRBJ1-1,.
CASSYGGAYTF,TGTGCCAGCAGTTACGGGGGTGCCTACACCTTC,TRBV6-6,.,TRBJ1-2,.
CASSLRTGNYGYTF,TGCGCCAGCAGCTTAAGGACAGGGAACTATGGCTACACCTTC,TRBV5-1,few,TRBJ1-2,TRBD1
CASSPQGTGELFF,TGTGCCAGCAGCCCCCAGGGAACCGGGGAGCTGTTTTTT,TRBV5-4,.,TRBJ2-2,.
CASSRRQTSGQETQYF,TGTGCCAGCAGTCGGCGCCAAACTAGCGGCCAAGAGACCCAGTACTTC,TRBV2,once,TRBJ2-5,TRBD2
CASTWDRSYEQYF,TGTGCCAGCACCTGGGACCGCTCCTACGAGCAGTACTTC,TRBV6-5,.,TRBJ2-7,.
CASSLYRVLVGTEAFF,TGTGCCAGCAGCTTGTACAGGGTTCTAGTCGGCACTGAAGCTTTCTTT,TRBV7-2,.,TRBJ1-1,.
CASSPDRGGYEQYF,TGTGCCAGCTCACCCGACAGGGGGGGGTACGAGCAGTACTTC,TRBV18,.,TRBJ2-7,TRBD1
CATSKHSSGPNTGELFF,TGTGCCACCAGCAAGCATTCTAGCGGCCCGAACACCGGGGAGCTGTTTTTT,TRBV15,.,TRBJ2-2,TRBD2
CASSRGRGSSYEQYF,TGTGCTAGCAGCCGCGGTAGAGGAAGCTCCTACGAGCAGTACTTC,TRBV7-7,.,TRBJ2-7,.
CASTMGPSGANVLTF,TGTGCCAGCACCATGGGACCCTCTGGGGCCAACGTCCTGACTTTC,TRBV28,.,TRBJ2-6,.
CASSLFEGNYGYTF,TGTGCCAGCAGCTTATTTGAAGGGAACTATGGCTACACCTTC,TRBV7-3,.,TRBJ1-2,.
CASSSTPALGEAFF,TGTGCCAGCAGCTCGACCCCAGCTTTGGGTGAAGCTTTCTTT,TRBV28,.,TRBJ1-1,.
CASSYGAVNSPLHF,TGTGCCAGCAGTTACGGGGCAGTTAATTCACCCCTCCACTTT,TRBV6-5,.,TRBJ1-6,.
CASSLLSLAGRTDTQYF,TGTGCCAGCAGCTTACTGTCCCTAGCGGGACGCACAGATACGCAGTATTTT,TRBV13,.,TRBJ2-3,TRBD2
CASSLRGGTGELFF,TGTGCCAGCAGCTTACGTGGTGGGACCGGGGAGCTGTTTTTT,TRBV13,.,TRBJ2-2,.
CASSSPQGGTEAFF,TGTGCCAGCAGTTCGCCCCAGGGTGGCACTGAAGCTTTCTTT,TRBV28,few,TRBJ1-1,.
CAISESPGRGDTEAFF,TGTGCCATCAGTGAGTCACCGGGCCGGGGGGACACTGAAGCTTTCTTT,TRBV10-3,.,TRBJ1-1,.
CASSLSRRQGERYEQYF,TGTGCCAGCAGCCTTTCCCGCCGACAGGGGGAAAGGTACGAGCAGTACTTC,TRBV11-2,.,TRBJ2-7,TRBD1
CASTSFSDNEQFF,TGTGCCAGCACTTCTTTTAGCGACAATGAGCAGTTCTTC,TRBV28,.,TRBJ2-1,.
CASSFGSMGYEQYF,TGTGCCAGCAGTTTCGGTAGTATGGGGTACGAGCAGTACTTC,TRBV27,few,TRBJ2-7,.
CASSLKTPGKLFF,TGTGCCAGCAGTCTCAAGACCCCCGGAAAACTGTTTTTT,TRBV28,.,TRBJ1-4,.
CASSQDLTTSLYNEQFF,TGCGCCAGCAGCCAAGATCTAACTACCAGTCTTTACAATGAGCAGTTCTTC,TRBV4-1,.,TRBJ2-1,.
CASSEPGTGGGEQYF,TGTGCCAGCAGTGAACCCGGGACAGGGGGCGGCGAGCAGTACTTC,TRBV25-1,.,TRBJ2-7,TRBD1
CASSLGGQFSGAKNIQYF,TGTGCCAGCAGCTTAGGAGGACAGTTCTCGGGGGCCAAAAACATTCAGTACTTC,TRBV7-9,.,TRBJ2-4,.
CASSYHPTVAGGADEETQYF,TGCGCCAGCAGCTACCACCCGACGGTAGCGGGAGGGGCGGACGAAGAGACCCAGTACTTC,TRBV5-1,once,TRBJ2-5,TRBD2
CARGGGPGTDTQYF,TGTGCCAGGGGGGGAGGGCCCGGCACAGATACGCAGTATTTT,TRBV6-4,once,TRBJ2-3,TRBD2
CASSTRREETQYF,TGTGCCAGTAGTACCCGACGAGAAGAGACCCAGTACTTC,TRBV19,.,TRBJ2-5,.
CASSMRDTVSGNTIYF,TGTGCCAGTAGTATGCGGGACACGGTCTCTGGAAACACCATATATTTT,TRBV19,.,TRBJ1-3,.
CASSRQAQETQYF,TGTGCCAGTAGTAGGCAGGCCCAAGAGACCCAGTACTTC,TRBV19,.,TRBJ2-5,.
CASSEGGRKANQPQHF,TGTGCCAGCAGTGAAGGAGGACGAAAGGCTAATCAGCCCCAGCATTTT,TRBV25-1,.,TRBJ1-5,.
CASSPVFLQFFHEQYF,TGTGCCAGCTCACCAGTTTTTTTACAATTCTTCCACGAGCAGTACTTC,TRBV18,.,TRBJ2-7,.